The sequence of this T cell receptor beta chain was determined in a study of blood T cell repertoires in COVID-19 (dated by TCRdb to about 2020). About the investigation overall: Samples covering the acute and convalescent phases of COVID-19 were provided by collaborators in the United States, Italy and Spain. Where available, HLA class I and class II types were obtained from metadata supplied by the sample provider rather than from assay-based typing. The material from the prospective study consisted of cDNA or gDNA derived from T cells, B-cell-depleted T cells, or PBMCs. The samples were drawn from the first 160 participants of the ongoing ImmuneRACE study and from some 1,300 subjects provided by 6 global collaborators. The repertoires were released in a freely available public database intended as a resource for research on the immune response to SARS-CoV-2. Deeply sampled blood TCRbeta repertoires from subjects exposed to, actively infected with, or recovered from COVID-19 were included in the dataset. A de-identified subject ID, COVID-19 status, age in years and sex were almost always included in the sample metadata. What the authors observed across the whole study: Clinical and demographic metadata were provided uncurated, with the amount varying by source and participant.

As regards this clone: There is no known antigen for this receptor. No much larger clone exists at a distance of one base, and base qualities are not known.

Each collaborating institution followed its own protocols to collect whole blood in K2EDTA tubes. Collaborator samples were shipped for TCRbeta analysis as frozen whole blood, isolated PBMCs, or DNA extracted from either sample type. The immunoSEQ Assay, a bias-controlled multiplex PCR, was used to amplify TCRbeta CDR3 regions from genomic DNA. Turning to the authors' computational methods: The number of nucleated cells in each sample was estimated by amplification of reference gene primers within the assay. Sequence reads were collapsed and filtered to measure the absolute abundance of every unique TCRbeta CDR3 rearrangement. For each sample, productive Simpson clonality was calculated by taking the square root of Simpson's diversity index across productive rearrangements. The immuneACCESS repertoire file appears here via TCRdb, limited to in-frame rearrangements. These files lack a portion of the clones; in checked studies, under half of the deficit traces to unresolved V genes, and the cause of the others is not known. V and J calls and clone size follow that table, whereas D and trimming were derived from the DNA. Present in this sample are 95,000 to 100,000 clones, less than 85% of which were seen just once. Of the sample, 1.5% to 2% falls within the top ten clones.

The CDR3 contains 13 residues, cysteine and phenylalanine counted. The retained sequence is limited to the CDR3, 39 bases, with the frame set at the first base. V is reduced by 10 bases and J by 13 bases, leaving a spacing of 20 bases between them. In the germline V gene, CDR1 corresponds to ENHRY and CDR2 to SYGVKD. Sample: peripheral blood. This clonotype was obtained from a woman aged 70-85 years with active or convalescent COVID-19. In this chain, TRBV10-3 is recombined with TRBJ1-6; no D segment can be confidently identified. The encoded CDR3 is CATMEGVARPLHF. The sequence in DNA is TGTGCCACCATGGAAGGCGTAGCTCGGCCCCTCCACTTT.